This TCR beta chain derives from a study of blood T cell repertoires in COVID-19. The wider study: The United States, Italy and Spain provided the acute and convalescent COVID-19 samples. Sample material is recorded as cDNA or gDNA derived from T cells, B-cell-depleted T cells, or PBMCs.

Trimming removed 4 bases at V and 1 base at J, with 11 bases between. The germline gives CDR1 SNHLY, CDR2 FYNNEI. There are 15 residues in the CDR3. Individuals aged 18 to 89 years were recruited from 20 to 25 US areas. Under the authors' procedure: The assay estimated nucleated cells by amplifying reference gene primers. Only in-frame clones appear in the TCRdb table, and some are missing; sequencing was by immunoSEQ multiplex PCR. From that table come the V and J calls and clone size; the DNA was used to work out D and trimming. The sample yields a few hundred thousand clones, less than 90% seen once.

The clonotype comes from a woman in her twenties or thirties who had recovered from COVID-19. The sample consisted of PBMCs or T cells enriched from blood (not recorded which). This chain connects TRBV2 to TRBJ1-5, with D unresolved. The CDR3 sequence is CASSGSGGSNQPQHF. The CDR3 nucleotides read TGTGCCAGCAGTGGGTCTGGCGGCAGCAATCAGCCCCAGCATTTT.